This TCR beta chain was recovered during a study of blood T cells in healthy people across ages. Points from the study as a whole: Significant beta diversity loss was already apparent by age approximately 38, declining roughly linearly. What prevented conclusive comparison of naive and antigen-experienced cells was that PBMCs were unsorted. Higher naive T cell percentage went strongly together with higher TCR beta diversity. Long-lived donors exceeded aged donors in naive CD4+ cells and diversity.

On this clonotype: The antigen is undetermined.

A sample-barcoded 5' primer and a J-beta primer mix were used in a second PCR of about 7 to 12 cycles. TCRdb reprocessed the 5' RACE reads with MiXCR, giving one entry per CDR3 protein. The sample comprises 1.5 million to 2 million distinct CDR3 sequences, about 28% of which are singletons, and approximately 7.7% rests with the top ten. This sequence was found in a woman aged 25 to 39 in good health. Sequencing used blood.

CDR3: CASSQDSSQGPQHF. The CDR3 DNA reads as TGTGCCAGCAGCCAAGACTCATCCCAGGGTCCCCAGCATTTT. This chain uses TRBV4-2 with TRBJ1-5, with D possibly matching TRBD1 (5 bases). Germline lookup yields CDR1 LGHNA and CDR2 YNFKEQ. Between the trimmed V and J ends, which lost 0 bases and 10 bases, there was a span of 13 bases. The CDR3 is 14 residues long.